Presented here are 10 T cell receptor beta chains from one specimen sequenced in a study of neurological immune-mediated disorders. TCRdb ran MiXCR on the 5' RACE reads and lists one entry per CDR3 protein. The table has roughly 76,000 distinct CDR3 sequences, about 3% seen once. The sequencing sample was made of PBMCs. The receptor set was obtained from a woman between 50 and 59 years old with multiple sclerosis.

The table lists this clonotype with many counts. This chain links TRBV20-1 with TRBJ2-4, with 7 bases identical to TRBD1. The CDR3 length is 14 residues. V shed 3 bases and J 6 bases; nucleotides not matched to a gene: 8. Germline V CDR1 and CDR2: DFQATT, SNEGSKA (reference sequence). In DNA, the CDR3 is TGCAGTGCTAGCAAGGGGGCGCCGCCAAACATTCAGTACTTC. Protein sequence: CSASKGAPPNIQYF.

The sample holds many counts of this clonotype. The chain is built from TRBV12-3 or TRBV12-4 and TRBJ2-1; D not resolved. The CDR3 runs to 11 residues. V shed 3 bases and J shed 9 bases, with 6 bases lying between them. CDR3 residues: CASSFEFEQFF. The CDR3, as DNA: TGTGCCAGCAGTTTCGAGTTTGAGCAGTTCTTC.

This clonotype was counted at least ten times. V usage is TRBV6-2 or TRBV6-3 and J usage is TRBJ2-7; D might be TRBD1 or TRBD2, each matching 5 bases. CDR1 and CDR2 from the germline V gene are MNHEY and SVGEGT. The V end was cut by 6 bases, the J end by 6 bases, with 24 bases between. The CDR3 length is 16 residues. CDR3 DNA: TGTGCCAGCAGCCGCGCCGCCGGGACCCTCACAGGCGAGCAGTACTTC. Translation gives CASSRAAGTLTGEQYF.

Regarding this clonotype: A much bigger clone sits one base away, suggesting this may be a read error. The V and J genes are TRBV7-6 and TRBJ1-5; D perhaps matches TRBD1 (6 bases). This CDR3 comprises 13 residues. Germline V lookup: CDR1 SGHVS, CDR2 FNYEAQ. The CDR3: CASSYREGQPQNF. CDR3 DNA sequence: TGTGCCAGCAGTTACAGGGAAGGTCAGCCCCAGAATTTT.

In this sample, this clonotype turned up many times. This chain uses TRBV24-1 with TRBJ2-3, with D perhaps TRBD1 or TRBD2 (5 bases each). The CDR3 covers 15 residues. Per the germline V gene, CDR1 is KGHDR and CDR2 is SFDVKD. V was cut by 4 bases and J by 3 bases, with 13 bases left in between. CDR3 protein: CATSDPNGGTDTQYF. In DNA, the CDR3 is TGTGCCACCAGTGACCCAAATGGGGGTACAGATACGCAGTATTTT.

There are many counts of this clonotype. The chain links TRBV7-2 to TRBJ2-4, with 10 bases identical to TRBD2. The CDR3 is 18 amino acids. Unmatched junction bases numbered 8, after V lost 0 bases and J lost 3 bases. Germline V lookup: CDR1 SGHTA, CDR2 FQGNSA. This CDR3 is CASSLAPAGGLVKNIQYF. Here the CDR3 DNA reads TGTGCCAGCAGCTTAGCTCCAGCGGGGGGGCTTGTCAAAAACATTCAGTACTTC.

This clonotype was seen repeatedly, ten times or more. The J gene is TRBJ2-1, the V gene TRBV24-1; 8 bases fit TRBD2. This CDR3 comprises 13 residues. After removal of 8 bases from V and 7 bases from J, the junction contained 6 bases not matched to a gene. Germline loops: CDR1 KGHDR, CDR2 SFDVKD. CDR3 DNA sequence: TGTGCCACCATGGACGGGAGGGTGAATGAGCAGTTCTTC. Translated: CATMDGRVNEQFF.

This clonotype was detected many times. This chain links TRBV4-3 with TRBJ1-1, with D perhaps TRBD1 (5 bases). The CDR3 runs 13 residues. CDR1 is LGHNA, CDR2 YSLEER, per germline. Trimming cost V 0 bases and J 10 bases, with 12 bases left between them. CDR3 region: CASSQEFGTRAFF. DNA of the CDR3: TGCGCCAGCAGCCAAGAATTCGGGACGAGAGCTTTCTTT.

The chain is built from TRBV28 and TRBJ2-7, with unresolved D. Trimming pared 4 bases from V and 2 bases from J, leaving 6 bases between. From germline, CDR1 is MDHEN and CDR2 SYDVKM. This CDR3 contains 12 residues. CDR3 in amino acids: CASSSSPYEQYF. The CDR3 DNA reads as TGTGCCAGCAGTTCATCCCCCTACGAGCAGTACTTC.

The sample holds many counts of this clonotype. DNA for the CDR3: TGTGCCAGCAGCCCATACTCGACAGCCGGAAGCACAGATACGCAGTATTTT. This translates into CASSPYSTAGSTDTQYF. The gene calls are TRBV7-2 and TRBJ2-3; tentative D call: TRBD1 (5 bases). Trimming removed 5 bases at V and 0 bases at J, with 18 bases between. Germline loops: CDR1 SGHTA, CDR2 FQGNSA. The CDR3 consists of 17 residues.